Presented here are 32 T cell receptor beta chains from one specimen sequenced in a study of blood T cell repertoires in COVID-19. Clones were read by immunoSEQ multiplex PCR, and TCRdb kept only the in-frame ones, dropping some. Here the sample spans approximately 170,000 clones, 83% being singletons. The source material was peripheral blood. Every receptor here comes from a woman between 65 and 79 years old who had recovered from COVID-19.

V and J are TRBV25-1 and TRBJ1-1; maybe TRBD1 (6 bases). V lost 8 bases, J lost 9 bases, and 16 bases lay in between. CDR3 length: 12 residues. Germline V lookup: CDR1 MGHDK, CDR2 SYGVNS. CDR3 sequence: CASSAGQGKAFF. The DNA for the CDR3 is TGTGCCAGCTCCGCGGGTCAGGGGAAAGCTTTCTTT.

This CDR3 is CASSSKDRGNTEAFF. CDR3 DNA sequence: TGTGCCAGCAGCTCCAAAGACAGGGGGAACACTGAAGCTTTCTTT. The V and J genes are TRBV5-4 and TRBJ1-1, with 8 bases matching TRBD1. Trimming took 3 bases from V and 1 from J; bases not matched to a gene: 5. The germline V gene has CDR1 SGHNT and CDR2 YYREEE (reference sequence). CDR3 length: 15 amino acids.

In its sample, this clone was seen a few times. The rearrangement joins TRBV12-3 or TRBV12-4 to TRBJ1-5; D is ambiguous. Deletions cut 6 bases from V and 5 bases from J, with 11 bases between. The CDR3 contains 13 residues. CDR3 amino acids: CASRSGWDQPQHF. The DNA for the CDR3 is TGTGCCAGCAGGTCAGGTTGGGATCAGCCCCAGCATTTT.

This clone was observed a handful of times. The rearrangement joins TRBV7-2 to TRBJ2-7; TRBD2 matches at 7 bases. With V trimmed by 5 bases and J by 4 bases, 11 bases remained unmatched. The germline gives CDR1 SGHTA, CDR2 FQGNSA. The CDR3 totals 15 residues. CDR3 region: CASSPRGGSTYEQYF. In DNA form, the CDR3 reads TGTGCCAGCAGCCCGAGGGGCGGGAGTACTTACGAGCAGTACTTC.

CDR3 amino acids: CASSQGTSGVTGDTQYF. The CDR3 DNA follows: TGTGCCAGCAGCCAGGGGACTAGCGGGGTCACCGGGGATACGCAGTATTTT. The rearrangement joins TRBV4-2 to TRBJ2-3; 13 nucleotides align to TRBD2. V dropped 3 bases and J dropped 6; count of bases not matched to a gene: 9. Germline CDR1 LGHNA, CDR2 YNFKEQ. This CDR3 has 17 residues.

J is TRBJ2-1 and V is TRBV18, with 7 bases fitting TRBD1. This CDR3 has 15 residues. The germline V gene encodes CDR1 KGHSH and CDR2 LQKENI. Unmatched junction bases numbered 8, after V lost 3 bases and J lost 6 bases. The CDR3 DNA is TGTGCCAGCTCACCGGACAGGTTATCGGGCAATGAGCAGTTCTTC. Protein sequence: CASSPDRLSGNEQFF.

This sequence joins TRBV18 and TRBJ1-1, with D possibly TRBD1 on 5 matching bases. Germline CDR1 KGHSH, CDR2 LQKENI. V was cut by 6 bases and J by 8 bases, with 19 bases left in between. The CDR3 has 14 amino acids. The CDR3 here is CASSRLRGGPEAFF. CDR3 nucleotides: TGTGCCAGCTCCCGGTTAAGGGGCGGCCCCGAAGCTTTCTTT.

The chain is built from TRBV6-6 and TRBJ1-1, with D possibly matching TRBD1 (6 bases). V lost 0 bases and J lost 9, with 17 bases in between. CDR3 length equals 15 residues. Germline assignment: CDR1 MNHNY and CDR2 SVGAGI (reference sequence). CDR3 residues: CASSYSPAQGNKAFF. The CDR3 DNA is TGTGCCAGCAGTTACTCGCCCGCCCAGGGGAACAAAGCTTTCTTT.

The chain is built from TRBV5-8 and TRBJ2-1, with TRBD2 identical over 9 bases. Germline CDR1 is SGHTS and CDR2 is YDEGEE. CDR3 size: 15 residues. The V and J ends lost 10 bases and 6 bases, in that order; junction bases with no gene match: 14. The CDR3 spells CAEAWSAGGLNEQFF. In nucleotides, the CDR3 is TGTGCCGAAGCTTGGTCAGCGGGGGGACTCAATGAGCAGTTCTTC.

The chain couples TRBV4-2 to TRBJ1-2; 9 bases map to TRBD1. This CDR3 is built from 17 residues. Trimming cost V 4 bases and J 5 bases; bases outside gene matches: 14. Germline CDR1 and CDR2: LGHNA and YNFKEQ. The CDR3 sequence is CASSPLGDRDLGYGYTF. Written as DNA, the CDR3 is TGTGCCAGCAGCCCCTTGGGGGACAGGGATTTGGGGTATGGCTACACCTTC.

In its sample, this clone was seen once. The rearrangement uses TRBV4-2 and TRBJ1-1; D uncertain. CDR1 is LGHNA and CDR2 is YNFKEQ in the germline V gene. The V and J ends lost 2 bases and 5 bases respectively, with 12 bases between them. CDR3 length: 14 amino acids. For the CDR3, the DNA is TGTGCCAGCAGCCAACCCCCCCGAGAAACTGAAGCTTTCTTT. Encoded protein: CASSQPPRETEAFF.

The V gene is TRBV15, the J gene TRBJ2-1, with D possibly being TRBD2 (5 bases). Deletions cut 3 bases from V and 2 bases from J, with 17 bases between. Germline V CDR1 and CDR2: LNHNV, YYDKDF (reference sequence). CDR3 length: 17 amino acids. This chain's CDR3 is CATSRGETGQPYNEQFF. DNA for the CDR3: TGTGCCACCAGCAGGGGAGAGACTGGCCAGCCCTACAATGAGCAGTTCTTC.

The chain carries TRBV7-9 and TRBJ1-4, with 11 bases that match TRBD1. CDR1 is SEHNR and CDR2 is FQNEAQ in the germline V gene (reference sequence). V was pared by 2 bases and J by 8 bases, with 4 bases of the junction left unmatched. This CDR3 is 15 amino acids long. CDR3 bases: TGTGCCAGCAGCTTACCCGGGACAGGGGGGGAAAAACTGTTTTTT. Its protein product is CASSLPGTGGEKLFF.

The chain joins TRBV7-2 to TRBJ2-7; D call uncertain. Germline V gene data show CDR1 as SGHTA and CDR2 as FQGNSA. The CDR3 covers 14 residues. The V end was cut by 0 bases, the J end by 1 base, with 7 bases between. The chain's CDR3 is CASSLAWASYEQYF. Here the CDR3 DNA reads TGTGCCAGCAGCTTAGCGTGGGCATCCTACGAGCAGTACTTC. The full variable domain, completed using reference TRBV7-2 and TRBJ2-7, is GAGVSQSPSNKVTEKGKDVELRCDPISGHTALYWYRQSLGQGLEFLIYFQGNSAPDKSGLPSDRFSAERTGGSVSTLTIQRTQQEDSAVYLCASSLAWASYEQYFGPGTRLTVT.

This chain links TRBV5-6 with TRBJ2-7, with a tentative D call TRBD1 (6 bases). Germline CDR1 is SGHDT and CDR2 is YYEEEE. The CDR3 length is 15 residues. V was trimmed by 4 bases and J by 7 bases, leaving 21 bases between them. CDR3 sequence reads: CASSPDRTYGEEQYF. CDR3 DNA sequence: TGTGCCAGCAGCCCCGACAGGACCTACGGGGAAGAGCAGTACTTC.

J is TRBJ1-3 and V is TRBV5-4; D is perhaps TRBD1 (6 bases). This CDR3 has 14 residues. Germline V gene lookup returns CDR1 SGHNT and CDR2 YYREEE (reference sequence). Trimming removed 3 bases at V and 5 bases at J, with 12 bases between. CDR3 bases: TGTGCCAGCAGCTCCGGACAGACACGAAACACCATATATTTT. This translates into CASSSGQTRNTIYF.

The chain has TRBV7-3 and TRBJ1-2; D is undetermined. Germline V CDR1 and CDR2: SGHTA, FQGTGA. The V gene lost 3 bases and the J gene lost 5 bases, with 16 bases spanning the gap. CDR3 length: 15 amino acids. DNA of the CDR3: TGTGCCAGCAGCTTCCTTTTGGGCCCTGCTTATGGCTACACCTTC. It translates to CASSFLLGPAYGYTF.

The CDR3 DNA follows: TGTGCCAGCACCCCCGTGAAGCGGGGGCCCCCCGATACGCAGTATTTT. Its protein product is CASTPVKRGPPDTQYF. The V and J genes are TRBV2 and TRBJ2-3; 8 nucleotides agree with TRBD2. Germline CDR1 reads SNHLY; CDR2 reads FYNNEI. Trimming cost V 7 bases and J 6 bases; bases outside gene matches: 15. CDR3 length: 16 residues.

This rearrangement joins TRBV7-2 to TRBJ1-1; 8 nucleotides line up with TRBD1. Per germline, CDR1 SGHTA and CDR2 FQGNSA. Trimming cost V 4 bases and J 6 bases; bases outside gene matches: 7. This CDR3 spans 14 amino acids. CDR3 DNA: TGTGCCAGCAGCTCCCAGGGGGCCACCCCTGAAGCTTTCTTT. This encodes CASSSQGATPEAFF.

The V call is TRBV7-8, the J call TRBJ1-4; 7 bases are shared with TRBD1. Germline V CDR1 and CDR2: SGHVS, FQNEAQ. CDR3 length equals 14 residues. The junction had 8 bases not matched to a gene; V was cut back by 5 bases and J by 8 bases. This CDR3 is CASSRAQGREKLFF. For the CDR3, the DNA is TGTGCCAGCAGCCGGGCACAGGGGCGAGAAAAACTGTTTTTT. Supplemented by reference TRBV7-8 and TRBJ1-4, the full variable domain reads GAGVSQSPRYKVAKRGQDVALRCDPISGHVSLFWYQQALGQGPEFLTYFQNEAQLDKSGLPSDRFFAERPEGSVSTLKIQRTQQEDSAVYLCASSRAQGREKLFFGSGTQLSVL.

The chain has TRBV7-3 and TRBJ2-1; 8 nucleotides match TRBD2. The CDR3 covers 14 residues. V shed 7 bases and J 9 bases; nucleotides not matched to a gene: 11. Germline V gene lookup returns CDR1 SGHTA and CDR2 FQGTGA. The CDR3 sequence: CASNLGTRGGEQFF. In nucleotides, the CDR3 is TGTGCCAGCAACTTGGGCACCCGGGGGGGTGAGCAGTTCTTC.

This chain joins TRBV29-1 and TRBJ2-1; D is ambiguous. The V end was cut by 5 bases, the J end by 4 bases, with 15 bases between. The CDR3 has 14 residues. CDR1 and CDR2 (germline): SQVTM, ANQGSEA. The DNA of the CDR3 is TGCAGCGTTAGTTTGTCAGGCCGATACAATGAGCAGTTCTTC. Its translation: CSVSLSGRYNEQFF.

The rearrangement joins TRBV4-1 to TRBJ1-6, with D uncertain. The CDR3 contains 13 residues. Germline CDR1 reads MGHRA; CDR2 reads YSYEKL. With 1 base removed from V and 9 bases from J, the gap between germline ends came to 7 bases. The CDR3 DNA is TGCGCCAGCAGCCAAGTGGCAAGTTCACCCCTCCACTTT. This codes for CASSQVASSPLHF.

J is TRBJ2-7 and V is TRBV19, with 14 bases fitting TRBD2. V gave up 5 bases and J gave up 3 bases; unmatched junction bases: 6. The germline V gene has CDR1 LNHDA and CDR2 SQIVND (reference sequence). The CDR3 is 16 amino acids. The CDR3 is CASSSRLAGGVYEQYF. CDR3 sequence (DNA): TGTGCCAGTAGTTCCAGACTAGCGGGAGGGGTCTACGAGCAGTACTTC.

This rearrangement joins TRBV5-4 to TRBJ2-7; tentatively, D is TRBD1 (6 bases). The CDR3 covers 15 residues. CDR1 and CDR2 (germline): SGHNT, YYREEE (reference sequence). The germline V and J ends were trimmed by 3 bases and 2 bases, with 15 bases remaining between them. The CDR3, as DNA: TGTGCCAGCAGCTCCCGACAGGACCAGGCCTACGAGCAGTACTTC. Translation: CASSSRQDQAYEQYF.

The gene calls are TRBV3-1 (or the pseudogene TRBV3-2) and TRBJ1-2; D is perhaps TRBD1 (6 bases). Germline CDR1 LGHDT, CDR2 YNNKEL (reference sequence). V was pared by 4 bases and J by 4 bases, with 10 bases between. The CDR3 is 13 residues long. The CDR3: CASSLRGSYGYTF. Here the CDR3 DNA reads TGTGCCAGCAGCCTAAGGGGGAGCTATGGCTACACCTTC.

The chain joins TRBV29-1 to TRBJ2-2; possible D gene TRBD1, 6 bases. Trimming pared 6 bases from V and 4 bases from J, leaving 12 bases between. This CDR3 has 13 amino acids. Germline CDR1 SQVTM, CDR2 ANQGSEA. Here the CDR3 DNA reads TGCAGCGTCCCAGGGGCGGGCACCGGGGAGCTGTTTTTT. As protein: CSVPGAGTGELFF.

The genes are TRBV28 and TRBJ2-1; 7 bases are a match to TRBD1. This CDR3 comprises 15 residues. V was pared by 6 bases and J by 5 bases, with 10 bases of the junction left unmatched. Looked up from germline, CDR1 is MDHEN and CDR2 is SYDVKM. The CDR3 DNA reads as TGTGCCAGCAGGACCAACAGGGGTTGGGACAATGAGCAGTTCTTC. Protein: CASRTNRGWDNEQFF.

CDR3 region: CASSLGQGSARNYGYTF. The CDR3 DNA sequence: TGTGCCAGCAGCTTAGGACAGGGTTCGGCCAGAAACTATGGCTACACCTTC. The V and J genes are TRBV13 and TRBJ1-2; D might be TRBD1 (6 bases). CDR3 length: 17 amino acids. CDR1 and CDR2 (germline): PRHDT, FYEKMQ (reference sequence). V was pared by 0 bases and J by 2 bases, with 16 bases between.

This chain links TRBV2 with TRBJ2-3, with D possibly TRBD2 on 5 matching bases. The germline gives CDR1 SNHLY, CDR2 FYNNEI. Trimming took 4 bases from V and 2 from J, leaving 13 bases between them. CDR3 length: 15 amino acids. The DNA of the CDR3 is TGTGCCAGCAGTGTGCCGAGGGCAATCACAGATACGCAGTATTTT. Its translation: CASSVPRAITDTQYF.

The chain joins TRBV4-2 to TRBJ2-1; D remains unclear. CDR1 is LGHNA, CDR2 YNFKEQ, per germline. The CDR3 has 12 amino acids. V shed 0 bases and J shed 9 bases, with 6 bases lying between them. This CDR3 reads CASSQEESEQFF. CDR3 coding DNA: TGTGCCAGCAGCCAAGAGGAGAGTGAGCAGTTCTTC.

Written as DNA, the CDR3 is TGTGCCAGCAGTTACCCGGGGGTAGGGACTGAAGCTTTCTTT. This codes for CASSYPGVGTEAFF. V usage is TRBV6-6 and J usage is TRBJ1-1; TRBD1 is a possible D gene (5 bases). Germline CDR1 and CDR2: MNHNY and SVGAGI (reference sequence). V was pared by 2 bases and J by 5 bases, with 12 bases between. The CDR3 sequence is 14 residues long.